The rows below give T cell receptor beta chains drawn from one sample of a study of cytomegalovirus exposure and HLA in healthy donors. TCRdb's copy holds only in-frame clones and misses some; the assay was immunoSEQ multiplex PCR. The sample shows about 160,000 clones, around 74% of them seen only once. Sequenced input: PBMCs. The source is a man over 45 in good health and CMV-seropositive. CDR3s include the opening cysteine and the closing phenylalanine or tryptophan. The D gene is left open where the match is weak. A clone size is listed for some rows: how often the clone was seen (once, few, many), or a class if it is expanded.

v_call: TRBV10-2; j_call: TRBJ2-7; d_call: TRBD2; clone_size: few; cdr3_aa: CASSENTLAGRSYEQYF; cdr3_nt: TGCGCCAGCAGTGAGAATACACTAGCGGGACGCTCCTACGAGCAGTACTTC
v_call: TRBV2; j_call: TRBJ2-7; d_call: TRBD2; clone_size: NA; cdr3_aa: CASTGSSGFDEQYF; cdr3_nt: TGTGCCAGCACGGGGTCTAGCGGGTTCGACGAGCAGTACTTC
v_call: TRBV29-1; j_call: TRBJ2-5; d_call: TRBD2; clone_size: NA; cdr3_aa: CSVVDSGSVETQYF; cdr3_nt: TGCAGCGTTGTCGACAGCGGGAGCGTAGAGACCCAGTACTTC
v_call: TRBV7-7; j_call: TRBJ2-5; d_call: TRBD2; clone_size: NA; cdr3_aa: CASSLFSGRAEETQYF; cdr3_nt: TGTGCTAGCAGCTTATTTAGCGGGAGGGCCGAAGAGACCCAGTACTTC
v_call: TRBV10-3; j_call: TRBJ2-7; d_call: TRBD2; clone_size: NA; cdr3_aa: CAISEVAGGFVQYF; cdr3_nt: TGTGCCATCAGTGAGGTAGCGGGAGGATTTGTGCAGTACTTC
v_call: TRBV6-5; j_call: TRBJ2-5; d_call: NA; clone_size: NA; cdr3_aa: CASGSGETQYF; cdr3_nt: TGTGCCAGCGGGTCCGGGGAGACCCAGTACTTC
v_call: TRBV18; j_call: TRBJ2-5; d_call: NA; clone_size: once; cdr3_aa: CASSPEAETQYF; cdr3_nt: TGTGCCAGCTCACCGGAGGCGGAGACCCAGTACTTC
v_call: TRBV18; j_call: TRBJ2-3; d_call: TRBD2; clone_size: NA; cdr3_aa: CASSFSSGSTDTQYF; cdr3_nt: TGTGCCAGCTCATTTTCTAGCGGGAGTACAGATACGCAGTATTTT
v_call: TRBV11-2; j_call: TRBJ2-7; d_call: TRBD1; clone_size: NA; cdr3_aa: CASSFQRGPQGEQYF; cdr3_nt: TGTGCCAGCAGCTTTCAAAGGGGGCCGCAGGGCGAGCAGTACTTC
v_call: TRBV29-1; j_call: TRBJ2-3; d_call: TRBD2; clone_size: few; cdr3_aa: CSETSGSLDTQYF; cdr3_nt: TGCAGCGAGACTAGCGGGAGTTTAGATACGCAGTATTTT
v_call: TRBV5-1; j_call: TRBJ2-3; d_call: TRBD2; clone_size: NA; cdr3_aa: CASSFSLAGTDTQYF; cdr3_nt: TGCGCCAGCAGCTTCAGTCTAGCGGGCACAGATACGCAGTATTTT
v_call: TRBV28; j_call: TRBJ2-7; d_call: TRBD1; clone_size: NA; cdr3_aa: CASSSPGQKNEQYF; cdr3_nt: TGTGCCAGCAGTTCGCCGGGACAGAAAAACGAGCAGTACTTC
v_call: TRBV23-1; j_call: TRBJ2-7; d_call: TRBD1; clone_size: few; cdr3_aa: CASSQRDRDYEQYF; cdr3_nt: TGCGCCAGCAGTCAACGGGACAGGGATTACGAGCAGTACTTC
v_call: TRBV18; j_call: TRBJ2-1; d_call: NA; clone_size: NA; cdr3_aa: CASSLGVHEQFF; cdr3_nt: TGTGCCAGCTCACTAGGGGTCCATGAGCAGTTCTTC
v_call: TRBV6-5; j_call: TRBJ2-1; d_call: TRBD1; clone_size: NA; cdr3_aa: CASSSTGDSYNEQFF; cdr3_nt: TGTGCCAGCAGTTCAACAGGGGACTCCTACAATGAGCAGTTCTTC